The 24 T cell receptor beta chains presented below share a single source sample, sequenced in a study of blood T cell repertoires in COVID-19. The protocol was immunoSEQ multiplex PCR, while the TCRdb copy is restricted to in-frame clones and leaves out a portion. The sample consists of under 200,000 clones, about 87% of them appearing once. Sequenced: peripheral blood. The receptors originated from a woman in her 70s with COVID-19, enrolled during active disease.

The sample holds one count of this clone. The genes are TRBV19 and TRBJ1-5; no firm D call. Looked up from germline, CDR1 is LNHDA and CDR2 is SQIVND (reference sequence). CDR3 length equals 14 residues. V was trimmed by 3 bases and J by 6 bases, leaving 12 bases between them. As DNA, the CDR3 is TGTGCCAGTAGTATTGGGAGCCGAATTCAGCCCCAGCATTTT. This codes for CASSIGSRIQPQHF.

The chain is built from TRBV5-8 and TRBJ2-7; possibly TRBD1 for D (6 bases). Per the germline V gene, CDR1 is SGHTS and CDR2 is YDEGEE. Deletions cut 0 bases from V and 3 bases from J, with 16 bases between. CDR3 length: 16 residues. CDR3 DNA: TGTGCCAGCAGCTTGGGGTGGGGACAACGGGGCTACGAGCAGTACTTC. Its translation is CASSLGWGQRGYEQYF.

V is TRBV7-9 and J is TRBJ1-1; D is unclear. The germline V and J ends were trimmed by 8 bases and 4 bases, with 14 bases remaining between them. Germline CDR1 SEHNR, CDR2 FQNEAQ (reference sequence). The CDR3 covers 13 residues. This chain's CDR3 is CASAGSIGTEAFF. In nucleotides, the CDR3 is TGTGCCAGCGCGGGGTCCATTGGCACTGAAGCTTTCTTT.

The J gene is TRBJ1-2, the V gene TRBV5-1; 9 bases are a match to TRBD1. Germline V gene sequence: CDR1 SGHRS, CDR2 YFSETQ. The length of the CDR3 is 14 residues. V lost 6 bases to trimming and J lost 5 bases; unmatched junction nucleotides: 8. In DNA form, the CDR3 reads TGCGCCAGCAATGCGGGACAGGGAAAGTATGGCTACACCTTC. Residues: CASNAGQGKYGYTF.

The V gene is TRBV7-2, the J gene TRBJ2-1; a possible D gene is TRBD2 (6 bases). With 2 bases removed from V and 0 bases from J, the gap between germline ends came to 20 bases. The CDR3 totals 19 residues. Germline CDR1 SGHTA, CDR2 FQGNSA. This chain's CDR3 is CASSLWSAGGVSSYNEQFF. In DNA form, the CDR3 reads TGTGCCAGCAGCTTATGGTCGGCGGGCGGGGTAAGCTCCTACAATGAGCAGTTCTTC.

The chain has TRBV10-3 and TRBJ1-5; 8 nucleotides align to TRBD1. The length of the CDR3 is 13 residues. V lost 4 bases to trimming and J lost 7 bases; unmatched junction nucleotides: 3. Germline assignment: CDR1 ENHRY and CDR2 SYGVKD. The DNA for the CDR3 is TGTGCCATCAGTGTGGACAGGGACCAGCCCCAGCATTTT. This codes for CAISVDRDQPQHF.

The chain carries TRBV5-1 and TRBJ2-5; no definite D call. Germline assignment: CDR1 SGHRS and CDR2 YFSETQ. The V and J ends lost 1 base and 5 bases respectively, with 12 bases between them. The CDR3 is 14 residues long. CDR3 protein: CASSLPGSRETQYF. CDR3 nucleotides: TGCGCCAGCAGCTTGCCTGGTTCGAGGGAGACCCAGTACTTC.

The genes are TRBV6-6 and TRBJ2-1; 12 bases are a match to TRBD2. The CDR3 totals 19 residues. Unmatched junction bases numbered 12, after V lost 5 bases and J lost 1 base. Germline V lookup: CDR1 MNHNY, CDR2 SVGAGI (reference sequence). This CDR3 is CASSQTSGGPIGSYNEQFF. Written as DNA, the CDR3 is TGTGCCAGCAGTCAGACTAGCGGGGGCCCCATCGGTTCCTACAATGAGCAGTTCTTC.

This sequence joins TRBV30 and TRBJ1-1, with a tentative D call TRBD1 (5 bases). Germline CDR1 and CDR2: GTSNPN and SVGIG (reference sequence). V was trimmed by 2 bases and J by 9 bases, leaving 10 bases between them. The CDR3 loop spans 11 amino acids. CDR3 sequence (DNA): TGTGCCTGGAGTCGGGGGGATCAAGCTTTCTTT. It translates to CAWSRGDQAFF.

In this sample, this clone turned up a few times. The V call is TRBV7-2, the J call TRBJ1-5, with D possibly being TRBD1 (5 bases). The ends were cut back, 5 bases at V and 3 bases at J, with 14 bases in the middle. The CDR3 is made up of 15 amino acids. Germline V gene sequence: CDR1 SGHTA, CDR2 FQGNSA. CDR3 residues: CASSPVGANNQPQHF. The CDR3 DNA reads as TGTGCCAGCAGCCCCGTAGGGGCCAACAATCAGCCCCAGCATTTT. Supplemented by reference TRBV7-2 and TRBJ1-5, the full variable domain reads GAGVSQSPSNKVTEKGKDVELRCDPISGHTALYWYRQSLGQGLEFLIYFQGNSAPDKSGLPSDRFSAERTGGSVSTLTIQRTQQEDSAVYLCASSPVGANNQPQHFGDGTRLSIL.

The chain employs TRBV28 and TRBJ2-7; no definite D call. In germline, CDR1 is MDHEN, CDR2 SYDVKM. The V end was cut by 6 bases, the J end by 0 bases, with 3 bases between. The CDR3 loop spans 11 amino acids. The CDR3 loop is CASRASYEQYF. CDR3 DNA: TGTGCCAGCAGGGCCTCCTACGAGCAGTACTTC.

V gene TRBV4-2 combines with J gene TRBJ2-5; D might be TRBD1 (6 bases). Germline loops: CDR1 LGHNA, CDR2 YNFKEQ. Trimming took 1 base from V and 3 from J, leaving 18 bases between them. The CDR3 consists of 17 residues. The CDR3 spells CASSQGRPAGAKETQYF. CDR3 sequence (DNA): TGTGCCAGCAGCCAAGGACGTCCAGCAGGGGCAAAAGAGACCCAGTACTTC.

About this clone itself: Other DNA sequences in this sample translate to the same CDR3. The chain carries TRBV11-3 and TRBJ2-7; D call uncertain. The germline V gene encodes CDR1 SGHNT and CDR2 YENEEA. Between the trimmed V and J ends, which lost 4 bases and 1 base, there was a span of 5 bases. The CDR3 is 12 amino acids. The CDR3 here is CASSSSSYEQYF. The CDR3 DNA is TGTGCCAGCAGCTCCAGTTCCTACGAGCAGTACTTC.

J is TRBJ2-3 and V is TRBV6-2 or TRBV6-3, with D perhaps matching TRBD2 (6 bases). The germline V gene has CDR1 MNHEY and CDR2 SVGEGT. The CDR3 length is 16 residues. V was clipped by 5 bases and J by 3 bases, with 18 bases between them. CDR3 DNA: TGTGCCAGCAGTGGCCCTAGCGTAAGGAGGACAGATACGCAGTATTTT. As protein: CASSGPSVRRTDTQYF.

The genes are TRBV7-8 and TRBJ2-3; D is perhaps TRBD1 (6 bases). CDR3 length: 15 residues. V dropped 4 bases and J dropped 3 bases, with 14 bases sitting between them. The germline V gene encodes CDR1 SGHVS and CDR2 FQNEAQ. In DNA, the CDR3 is TGTGCCAGCAGCTGGAGCAGGGGTACGACAGATACGCAGTATTTT. Translating it yields CASSWSRGTTDTQYF.

The V and J genes are TRBV2 and TRBJ1-5; D might be TRBD1 (6 bases). Trimming shortened V by 8 bases and J by 5 bases, and 13 bases separated the two germline ends. The germline V gene has CDR1 SNHLY and CDR2 FYNNEI. The CDR3 has 13 amino acids. CDR3 DNA sequence: TGTGCCAGCCTACAGGGTTTGGATCAGCCCCAGCATTTT. Translated: CASLQGLDQPQHF.

This clone has a single count. The chain has TRBV6-5 and TRBJ1-1; D not certain. Germline-derived CDR1 and CDR2 are MNHEY and SVGAGI. V lost 6 bases and J 0 bases, leaving 8 bases between the germline ends. The CDR3 totals 13 residues. The CDR3 bases are TGTGCCAGCAGGCGAACCTTGAACACTGAAGCTTTCTTT. The encoded protein is CASRRTLNTEAFF.

This clone was seen just once. This sequence joins TRBV14 and TRBJ2-1; 9 bases align to TRBD2. CDR1 is SGHDN, CDR2 FVKESK, per germline. V was clipped by 4 bases and J by 5 bases; unmatched bases: 6. The CDR3 has 15 residues. For the CDR3, the DNA is TGTGCCAGCAGCCCTTTAGCGGGGGTCAACAATGAGCAGTTCTTC. Translated: CASSPLAGVNNEQFF. The whole variable domain, remainder taken from reference TRBV14 and TRBJ2-1, is EAGVTQFPSHSVIEKGQTVTLRCDPISGHDNLYWYRRVMGKEIKFLLHFVKESKQDESGMPNNRFLAERTGGTYSTLKVQPAELEDSGVYFCASSPLAGVNNEQFFGPGTRLTVL.

The rearrangement joins TRBV6-6 to TRBJ1-6; a possible D gene is TRBD1 (6 bases). Trimming took off 5 bases at V and 6 bases at J, with 14 bases between the two ends. This CDR3 is built from 15 residues. Per the germline V gene, CDR1 is MNHNY and CDR2 is SVGAGI (reference sequence). Here the CDR3 DNA reads TGTGCCAGCAGTCCCCTTCAGGGGACTAATTCACCCCTCCACTTT. Its protein is CASSPLQGTNSPLHF.

This chain joins TRBV19 and TRBJ1-5, with D possibly being TRBD1 (6 bases). Trimming took off 4 bases at V and 0 bases at J, with 7 bases between the two ends. Per germline, CDR1 LNHDA and CDR2 SQIVND (reference sequence). This CDR3 comprises 14 residues. For the CDR3, the DNA is TGTGCCAGTAGTAGGGACAATAGCAATCAGCCCCAGCATTTT. Encoded protein: CASSRDNSNQPQHF.

This clone was counted a single time. The rearrangement links TRBV7-8 to TRBJ1-5, with D tentatively TRBD1 (5 bases). Germline V gives CDR1 SGHVS, CDR2 FQNEAQ. V lost 4 bases, J lost 1 base, and 11 bases lay in between. The CDR3 has 15 residues. The CDR3 here is CASSSYRTSNQPQHF. The CDR3 nucleotides are TGTGCCAGCAGCTCCTACAGGACCAGCAATCAGCCCCAGCATTTT.

V and J are TRBV10-3 and TRBJ2-1; TRBD2 matches 7 bases. V lost 0 bases, J lost 4 bases, and 3 bases stayed unmatched. This CDR3 is 15 amino acids long. CDR1 and CDR2 (germline): ENHRY, SYGVKD. CDR3 amino acids: CAISESSSGYNEQFF. The CDR3, as DNA: TGTGCCATCAGTGAGTCCTCTAGCGGTTACAATGAGCAGTTCTTC.

The chain has TRBV3-1 (or the pseudogene TRBV3-2) and TRBJ1-2; 9 bases map to TRBD1. The CDR3 runs to 15 residues. Unmatched junction bases numbered 4, after V lost 4 bases and J lost 1 base. The V gene's germline CDR1 is LGHDT and CDR2 YNNKEL (reference sequence). The CDR3 is CASSPGTGFNYGYTF. CDR3 bases: TGTGCCAGCAGCCCCGGGACAGGGTTTAACTATGGCTACACCTTC.

This clone showed up just a few times. The V gene is TRBV23-1, the J gene TRBJ2-3, with TRBD1 matching 8 bases. TRBV23-1 is an ORF; its function is uncertain. The CDR3 covers 19 residues. Germline trimming cut 0 bases from V and 2 bases from J; bases unmatched to any gene: 13. The CDR3 reads CASSQSRTPTGDHTDTQYF. The CDR3 coding sequence is TGCGCCAGCAGTCAATCGAGGACCCCGACAGGGGATCACACAGATACGCAGTATTTT.